The 9 T cell receptor beta chains below come from one sample, sequenced in a study of blood T cell repertoires in COVID-19. The assay was immunoSEQ multiplex PCR, and TCRdb's table has in-frame clones only and misses some. Of some 53,000 clones in the sample, over 75% were seen once. Sequencing input: peripheral blood. Receptor source: a human donor with active COVID-19. The donor label of this sample is uncertain.

The V and J genes are TRBV6-2 or TRBV6-3 and TRBJ2-5; the D gene is possibly TRBD2 (6 bases). This CDR3 contains 16 residues. Germline V gene sequence: CDR1 MNHEY, CDR2 SVGEGT. Trimming left V 6 bases short and J 3 bases short, with 20 bases between. The CDR3 is CASSRNGLRSKETQYF. The CDR3 nucleotides read TGTGCCAGCAGCCGCAATGGACTACGTTCCAAAGAGACCCAGTACTTC.

This clone showed up just a few times. The chain recombines TRBV4-2 with TRBJ1-2; the D is unclear. V was shortened by 4 bases and J by 4 bases, with 16 bases between the two germline ends. The CDR3 runs to 15 residues. CDR1 and CDR2 from the germline V gene are LGHNA and YNFKEQ. In DNA form, the CDR3 reads TGTGCCAGCAGCCCATCTGGTGAGCAACCCTATGGCTACACCTTC. It encodes CASSPSGEQPYGYTF.

The chain is built from TRBV7-2 and TRBJ1-3, with D possibly matching TRBD1 (5 bases). V gave up 5 bases and J gave up 1 base, with 12 bases separating them. From germline, CDR1 is SGHTA and CDR2 FQGNSA. The CDR3 is made up of 15 amino acids. The DNA for the CDR3 is TGTGCCAGCAGCCAGAGGGGAGGGTCTGGAAACACCATATATTTT. This gives the protein CASSQRGGSGNTIYF.

The count of this clone is one. V gene TRBV18 combines with J gene TRBJ1-1; D might be TRBD1 (5 bases). The CDR3 runs to 14 residues. V dropped 1 base and J dropped 4 bases, with 10 bases sitting between them. Germline loops: CDR1 KGHSH, CDR2 LQKENI. CDR3 coding DNA: TGTGCCAGCTCACCACAGGGGTCCGGCACTGAAGCTTTCTTT. Translating it yields CASSPQGSGTEAFF.

V gene TRBV18 combines with J gene TRBJ2-6; a possible D gene is TRBD2 (5 bases). Trimming shortened V by 6 bases and J by 0 bases, and 18 bases separated the two germline ends. Germline V gene lookup returns CDR1 KGHSH and CDR2 LQKENI. CDR3 size: 18 residues. The CDR3 reads CASSPLTDGISGANVLTF. CDR3 DNA sequence: TGTGCCAGCTCCCCCCTAACGGACGGGATCTCTGGGGCCAACGTCCTGACTTTC. Using reference TRBV18 and TRBJ2-6 for the parts outside the CDR3, the full variable domain is NAGVMQNPRHLVRRRGQEARLRCSPMKGHSHVYWYRQLPEEGLKFMVYLQKENIIDESGMPKERFSAEFPKEGPSILRIQQVVRGDSAAYFCASSPLTDGISGANVLTFGAGSRLTVL.

The chain employs TRBV6-1 and TRBJ2-5; 9 bases fit TRBD2. Germline values: CDR1 MNHNS, CDR2 SASEGT. V lost 2 bases and J lost 2; bases outside the gene matches: 3. CDR3 length: 15 amino acids. CDR3 region: CASSETAGGQETQYF. As DNA, the CDR3 is TGTGCCAGCAGTGAAACAGCGGGGGGTCAAGAGACCCAGTACTTC.

V is TRBV5-1 and J is TRBJ2-6; 7 bases are a match to TRBD2. The CDR3 contains 15 residues. The ends lost 6 bases at V and 2 bases at J; junction bases unmatched: 5. Germline-derived CDR1 and CDR2 are SGHRS and YFSETQ. The CDR3 here is CASMVGGAGANVLTF. The CDR3 DNA follows: TGCGCCAGCATGGTGGGAGGGGCTGGGGCCAACGTCCTGACTTTC.

V gene TRBV5-8 combines with J gene TRBJ2-7, with D perhaps TRBD1 (6 bases). The CDR3 runs 15 residues. The V gene's germline CDR1 is SGHTS and CDR2 YDEGEE. The ends were cut back, 3 bases at V and 3 bases at J, with 16 bases in the middle. DNA for the CDR3: TGTGCCAGCAGCTCGACCCTACAGGGATTCTACGAGCAGTACTTC. This encodes CASSSTLQGFYEQYF. Full variable domain (outside the CDR3, taken from reference TRBV5-8 and TRBJ2-7): EAGVTQSPTHLIKTRGQQATLRCSPISGHTSVYWYQQALGLGLQFLLWYDEGEERNRGNFPPRFSGRQFPNYSSELNVNALELEDSALYLCASSSTLQGFYEQYFGPGTRLTVT.

This chain links TRBV15 with TRBJ2-5; 8 bases align to TRBD1. J gave up 5 bases and V 2 bases, and 13 bases lay outside the gene matches. Per the germline V gene, CDR1 is LNHNV and CDR2 is YYDKDF (reference sequence). This CDR3 has 17 residues. The CDR3 DNA follows: TGTGCCACCAGCAGAAATGACAGGGGTCCGAGTCGCGAGACCCAGTACTTC. Translated: CATSRNDRGPSRETQYF.